The 12 T cell receptor beta chains listed next were all sequenced from one sample in a study of T cell responses to AZD1222 COVID-19 vaccine. Some clones are missing from TCRdb's copy, which holds only in-frame ones; the method was immunoSEQ multiplex PCR. The sample carries 100,000 or so clones, roughly 87% recorded once. Source: peripheral blood, taken on day 0 of AZD1222 vaccination. The origin of the receptors is an adult in good health.

This clone is medium-sized (0.01 to 0.1%). The chain uses TRBV27 and TRBJ1-5; D unclear. This CDR3 has 14 residues. From germline, CDR1 is MNHEY and CDR2 SMNVEV (reference sequence). Trimming took 3 bases from V and 2 from J, leaving 8 bases between them. The DNA of the CDR3 is TGTGCCAGCAGTTTTGTTGCCGGCAATCAGCCCCAGCATTTT. Translated, it gives CASSFVAGNQPQHF.

The J gene is TRBJ2-5, the V gene TRBV10-3, with TRBD1 identical over 7 bases. V lost 6 bases, J lost 3 bases, and 4 bases stayed unmatched. The germline V gene encodes CDR1 ENHRY and CDR2 SYGVKD. CDR3 length: 13 amino acids. The CDR3 reads CAISTGEKETQYF. CDR3 DNA: TGTGCCATCAGCACAGGGGAAAAAGAGACCCAGTACTTC.

The CDR3 protein is CASGDMAYNSPLHF. The CDR3 DNA is TGTGCCAGTGGGGACATGGCCTATAATTCACCCCTCCACTTT. V gene TRBV19 combines with J gene TRBJ1-6; D is perhaps TRBD1 (6 bases). Deletions cut 8 bases from V and 2 bases from J, with 10 bases between. The CDR3 contains 14 residues. The germline V gene has CDR1 LNHDA and CDR2 SQIVND (reference sequence).

Of note for this clone: A read error may produce the germline difference seen at one junction end. The chain combines TRBV5-1 with TRBJ2-2; TRBD1 is a possible D gene (6 bases). Germline V CDR1 and CDR2: SGHRS, YFSETQ. The CDR3 contains 17 residues. The CDR3 DNA is TGTGCCAGCACCACGCGCGGGCAGGGGTTAAACACCGGGGAGCTGTTTTTT. Protein sequence: CASTTRGQGLNTGELFF.

V gene TRBV4-1 combines with J gene TRBJ2-5; tentatively, D is TRBD1 (5 bases). The CDR3 spans 14 residues. Trimming left V 0 bases short and J 2 bases short, with 7 bases between. Germline CDR1 is MGHRA and CDR2 is YSYEKL. This CDR3 is CASSQDPGQETQYF. CDR3 bases: TGCGCCAGCAGCCAAGACCCAGGGCAAGAGACCCAGTACTTC.

The chain recombines TRBV11-3 with TRBJ2-5, with 11 bases that match TRBD2. V was clipped by 1 base and J by 2 bases; unmatched bases: 3. This CDR3 has 16 residues. Germline V gene lookup returns CDR1 SGHNT and CDR2 YENEEA. The CDR3 sequence: CASSLVLAGGQETQYF. The CDR3 coding sequence is TGTGCCAGCAGCTTAGTCCTAGCGGGGGGACAAGAGACCCAGTACTTC. The variable domain in full, completed from reference TRBV11-3 and TRBJ2-5, reads EAGVVQSPRYKIIEKKQPVAFWCNPISGHNTLYWYLQNLGQGPELLIRYENEEAVDDSQLPKDRFSAERLKGVDSTLKIQPAELGDSAVYLCASSLVLAGGQETQYFGPGTRLLVL.

The J gene is TRBJ1-4, the V gene TRBV6-6; a weak D match, TRBD1 (6 bases). Per germline, CDR1 MNHNY and CDR2 SVGAGI (reference sequence). The CDR3 runs 13 residues. V was clipped by 7 bases and J by 6 bases, with 12 bases between them. The CDR3 region has the DNA TGTGCCAGCACCAGACAGGCCCATGAAAAACTGTTTTTT. Amino acids: CASTRQAHEKLFF.

The chain recombines TRBV7-9 with TRBJ1-2; the match to TRBD1 covers 7 bases. This CDR3 is built from 14 residues. Germline V lookup: CDR1 SEHNR, CDR2 FQNEAQ (reference sequence). V dropped 1 base and J dropped 6; count of bases not matched to a gene: 5. DNA for the CDR3: TGTGCCAGCAGCTTAGAGACAGGGTCGAATGGCTACACCTTC. This sequence encodes CASSLETGSNGYTF.

The gene calls are TRBV11-3 and TRBJ2-1; 7 nucleotides match TRBD2. CDR3 length: 16 amino acids. Germline V gene data show CDR1 as SGHNT and CDR2 as YENEEA. V lost 4 bases and J lost 9; bases outside the gene matches: 15. For the CDR3, the DNA is TGTGCCAGCAGCTCCCTCGGGACTACTCGCCGGGCTGAGCAGTTCTTC. Encoded protein: CASSSLGTTRRAEQFF.

This chain connects TRBV7-2 to TRBJ1-2; 7 bases are a match to TRBD1. CDR3 size: 15 residues. J gave up 2 bases and V 6 bases, and 9 bases lay outside the gene matches. CDR1 is SGHTA and CDR2 is FQGNSA in the germline V gene. The CDR3: CASRSGQTINYGYTF. Here the CDR3 DNA reads TGTGCCAGCAGATCGGGACAGACTATAAACTATGGCTACACCTTC.

This clone was seen a single time. The chain couples TRBV15 to TRBJ1-4, with D perhaps TRBD1 (5 bases). The V end was cut by 0 bases, the J end by 6 bases, with 14 bases between. The V gene's germline CDR1 is LNHNV and CDR2 YYDKDF (reference sequence). The length of the CDR3 is 16 residues. CDR3 nucleotide sequence: TGTGCCACCAGCAGAGATGGGCAGGGCGGTTATGAAAAACTGTTTTTT. The encoded protein is CATSRDGQGGYEKLFF.

As to this clone: One end of the junction varies from germline; a read error may be responsible. The chain uses TRBV5-1 and TRBJ2-1; maybe TRBD2 (5 bases). Germline CDR1 is SGHRS and CDR2 is YFSETQ. This CDR3 has 16 amino acids. CDR3 loop: CASSSEAVRVYNEQFF. The CDR3 DNA reads as TGTGCCAGCAGCTCGGAAGCGGTGCGGGTTTACAATGAGCAGTTCTTC.